The 22 T cell receptor beta chains below all came from one sample that was sequenced in a study of cytomegalovirus exposure and HLA in healthy donors. The PCR used 60 Vbeta and 13 Jbeta primers. Only in-frame clones appear in the TCRdb table, and some are missing; sequencing was by immunoSEQ multiplex PCR. The table has approximately 190,000 clones, 87% seen once. Specimen: PBMCs. The receptors here all came from a man aged 30 to 45 in good health and CMV-seronegative.

The gene calls are TRBV18 and TRBJ1-5; D is unresolved. The CDR3 is 17 residues long. V was clipped by 1 base and J by 1 base, with 14 bases between them. CDR1 and CDR2 from the germline V gene are KGHSH and LQKENI. CDR3 sequence: CASSPLGSVGSNQPQHF. CDR3 DNA: TGTGCCAGCTCACCACTAGGGAGCGTTGGAAGCAATCAGCCCCAGCATTTT.

The rearrangement uses TRBV6-1 and TRBJ2-7; D might be TRBD1 (6 bases). Deletions cut 0 bases from V and 0 bases from J, with 12 bases between. The CDR3 runs to 16 residues. CDR1 is MNHNS, CDR2 SASEGT, per germline. The CDR3 DNA sequence: TGTGCCAGCAGTGAAGCGTACAGGGTCAGCTCCTACGAGCAGTACTTC. This codes for CASSEAYRVSSYEQYF.

The rearrangement joins TRBV6-6 to TRBJ1-6; TRBD1 might be the D (6 bases). The V end was cut by 6 bases, the J end by 6 bases, with 12 bases between. CDR1 is MNHNY, CDR2 SVGAGI, per germline (reference sequence). CDR3 size: 14 residues. CDR3 coding DNA: TGTGCCAGCAGCGGCAGGGGAATTAATTCACCCCTCCACTTT. Encoded protein: CASSGRGINSPLHF.

The V call is TRBV5-1, the J call TRBJ2-1, with 9 bases fitting TRBD2. V trimming: 5 bases; J trimming: 1 base; junction bases outside the gene matches: 4. Germline V gene lookup returns CDR1 SGHRS and CDR2 YFSETQ. This CDR3 is built from 15 residues. DNA for the CDR3: TGCGCCAGCAGGCCTCTAGCGGGGTCCTACAATGAGCAGTTCTTC. This sequence encodes CASRPLAGSYNEQFF.

To note about this clone: At one of its ends the junction is not consistent with the germline gene, which may arise from a read error. The same CDR3 is also encoded by other DNA sequences in this sample. CDR3 DNA sequence: TGCGCCAGCAGCTTGATAGCCACTTCCATGAACACTGAAGCCTTCTTT. Its translation: CASSLIATSMNTEAFF. The chain joins TRBV5-1 to TRBJ1-1; no clear D. Germline CDR1 and CDR2: SGHRS and YFSETQ. The CDR3 sequence is 16 residues long.

This clone was seen only a few times. This chain joins TRBV9 and TRBJ2-3; D is possibly TRBD2 (6 bases). V was clipped by 3 bases and J by 4 bases, with 18 bases between them. The CDR3 loop spans 16 amino acids. Germline-derived CDR1 and CDR2 are SGDLS and YYNGEE. The CDR3 DNA sequence: TGTGCCAGCAGCGCCCGAGATGGTGGGGGGTCAGATACGCAGTATTTT. Protein sequence: CASSARDGGGSDTQYF.

The rearrangement links TRBV29-1 to TRBJ2-1; 13 nucleotides agree with TRBD2. Germline CDR1 and CDR2: SQVTM and ANQGSEA. This CDR3 comprises 15 residues. After removal of 6 bases from V and 7 bases from J, the junction contained 9 bases not matched to a gene. This chain's CDR3 is CSVQLAGGRGNEQFF. CDR3 in DNA: TGCAGCGTCCAACTAGCGGGGGGGCGGGGAAATGAGCAGTTCTTC.

This sequence joins TRBV14 and TRBJ1-1; D possibly corresponds to TRBD1 (6 bases). V was pared by 4 bases and J by 1 base, with 22 bases between. Germline assignment: CDR1 SGHDN and CDR2 FVKESK. This CDR3 contains 18 residues. The CDR3 loop reads CASSPRGHPKVENTEAFF. The CDR3 nucleotides read TGTGCCAGCAGCCCGAGGGGACACCCCAAGGTTGAGAACACTGAAGCTTTCTTT.

This clone appeared a single time. The chain carries TRBV5-1 and TRBJ2-1, with TRBD1 matching over 7 bases. This CDR3 contains 15 residues. V gave up 0 bases and J gave up 7 bases; unmatched junction bases: 7. Germline V CDR1 and CDR2: SGHRS, YFSETQ. The chain's CDR3 is CASSLATQGWNEQFF. As DNA, the CDR3 is TGCGCCAGCAGCTTGGCCACACAGGGGTGGAATGAGCAGTTCTTC.

The chain combines TRBV19 with TRBJ2-7; TRBD2 aligns across 13 bases. The CDR3 consists of 15 residues. V trimming: 5 bases; J trimming: 4 bases; junction bases outside the gene matches: 5. CDR1 and CDR2 from the germline V gene are LNHDA and SQIVND (reference sequence). CDR3 loop: CASSPRTSGGYEQYF. DNA for the CDR3: TGTGCCAGTAGTCCAAGGACTAGCGGGGGATACGAGCAGTACTTC.

The chain combines TRBV19 with TRBJ2-1; 7 nucleotides align to TRBD1. The V gene's germline CDR1 is LNHDA and CDR2 SQIVND (reference sequence). This CDR3 is built from 14 residues. J was trimmed by 5 bases and V by 3 bases; bases with no gene match: 4. The CDR3 sequence is CASSMDRSHNEQFF. CDR3 in DNA: TGTGCCAGTAGTATGGACAGGAGCCACAATGAGCAGTTCTTC.

This sequence joins TRBV29-1 and TRBJ1-1; TRBD1 agrees at 9 bases. V trimming: 7 bases; J trimming: 4 bases; junction bases outside the gene matches: 4. The CDR3 is 12 amino acids. Germline V gene data show CDR1 as SQVTM and CDR2 as ANQGSEA. CDR3 sequence: CSGGQGFTEAFF. The DNA for the CDR3 is TGCAGCGGGGGACAGGGTTTCACTGAAGCTTTCTTT.

The gene calls are TRBV6-1 and TRBJ2-5; perhaps TRBD2 as D (5 bases). Germline V gene lookup returns CDR1 MNHNS and CDR2 SASEGT. The CDR3 spans 13 residues. V was cut by 5 bases and J by 3 bases, with 10 bases left in between. The CDR3 nucleotides read TGTGCCAGCAGTCGAGGGATCGAAGAGACCCAGTACTTC. It codes for CASSRGIEETQYF.

This clone appeared a single time. The chain couples TRBV5-6 to TRBJ2-7; 9 nucleotides agree with TRBD2. This CDR3 is 16 amino acids long. Losses at the gene ends were 6 bases for V and 0 bases for J; bases not matched to a gene: 10. Germline V gene sequence: CDR1 SGHDT, CDR2 YYEEEE. CDR3 region: CASTSLAGSSSYEQYF. CDR3 nucleotide sequence: TGTGCCAGCACTAGCCTAGCGGGATCCAGCTCCTACGAGCAGTACTTC. The full variable domain, rest sourced from reference TRBV5-6 and TRBJ2-7, is DAGVTQSPTHLIKTRGQQVTLRCSPKSGHDTVSWYQQALGQGPQFIFQYYEEEERQRGNFPDRFSGHQFPNYSSELNVNALLLGDSALYLCASTSLAGSSSYEQYFGPGTRLTVT.

In DNA form, the CDR3 reads TGTGCCAGCAGTTTAACAGGGGGCAATTATGGCTACACCTTC. Amino acids: CASSLTGGNYGYTF. This sequence joins TRBV28 and TRBJ1-2, with 9 nucleotides matching TRBD1. The ends lost 2 bases at V and 5 bases at J; junction bases unmatched: 3. The length of the CDR3 is 14 residues. Germline CDR1 MDHEN, CDR2 SYDVKM.

The rearrangement uses TRBV2 and TRBJ1-6; D not certain. Trimming shortened V by 10 bases and J by 3 bases, and 10 bases separated the two germline ends. The germline gives CDR1 SNHLY, CDR2 FYNNEI. This CDR3 comprises 13 residues. The CDR3 DNA follows: TGTGCCACCCGGGGAAACTATAATTCACCCCTCCACTTT. It translates to CATRGNYNSPLHF.

This chain joins TRBV4-1 and TRBJ2-2, with D maybe TRBD2 (6 bases). Germline CDR1 and CDR2: MGHRA and YSYEKL. Trimming removed 5 bases at V and 2 bases at J, with 9 bases between. The CDR3 sequence is 14 residues long. CDR3 nucleotides: TGCGCCAGCAGCAGGGGACTTAACACCGGGGAGCTGTTTTTT. It is translated as CASSRGLNTGELFF.

This clone occurred once. V is TRBV6-5 and J is TRBJ2-1; D is possibly TRBD1 (6 bases). The germline V and J ends were trimmed by 6 bases and 6 bases, with 12 bases remaining between them. The V gene's germline CDR1 is MNHEY and CDR2 SVGAGI. CDR3 length: 13 amino acids. The chain's CDR3 is CASRIARGNEQFF. Here the CDR3 DNA reads TGTGCCAGCAGGATCGCCAGGGGCAATGAGCAGTTCTTC.

This chain joins TRBV7-9 and TRBJ1-5; D unresolved. The CDR3 has 13 amino acids. V lost 6 bases, J lost 5 bases, and 11 bases lay in between. Germline values: CDR1 SEHNR, CDR2 FQNEAQ (reference sequence). The CDR3, as DNA: TGTGCCAGCAGTCCAGACGGGTATCAGCCCCAGCATTTT. Amino acid sequence: CASSPDGYQPQHF.

This sequence joins TRBV6-5 and TRBJ2-5; D is perhaps TRBD2 (5 bases). This CDR3 region has 13 residues. In germline, CDR1 is MNHEY, CDR2 SVGAGI. Deletions cut 5 bases from V and 5 bases from J, with 12 bases between. The CDR3 DNA reads TGTGCCAGCAGTGTAACTAGTTTGGAGACCCAGTACTTC. This sequence encodes CASSVTSLETQYF.

The V call is TRBV28, the J call TRBJ1-5; 12 bases match TRBD1. Germline-derived CDR1 and CDR2 are MDHEN and SYDVKM. The CDR3 is made up of 15 amino acids. The ends lost 10 bases at V and 5 bases at J; junction bases unmatched: 9. The CDR3 coding sequence is TGTGCCACCCTACCGGGACAGGGGGCTTATCAGCCCCAGCATTTT. This gives the protein CATLPGQGAYQPQHF.

J is TRBJ2-7 and V is TRBV6-5; D is unclear. Deletions cut 0 bases from V and 0 bases from J, with 12 bases between. Germline CDR1 reads MNHEY; CDR2 reads SVGAGI. The CDR3 spans 16 residues. The chain's CDR3 is CASSYSHGLYSYEQYF. Here the CDR3 DNA reads TGTGCCAGCAGTTACTCGCATGGGCTGTACTCCTACGAGCAGTACTTC.